Listed below are T cell receptor beta chains from one sample, sequenced in a study of blood T cell repertoires in COVID-19. Generated by immunoSEQ multiplex PCR, the TCRdb table keeps only in-frame clones and is missing some. The sample holds about 220,000 clones, 82% seen once. Sequencing input: peripheral blood. The origin of the receptors is an elderly woman with acute or convalescent COVID-19. CDR3s include the opening cysteine and the closing phenylalanine or tryptophan. D genes are given only for firm matches. Clone size is given for some rows only: seen once, a few or many times, or a class if the clone is expanded.

d_gene: TRBD2; v_gene: TRBV2; j_gene: TRBJ2-1; abundance: once; CDR3nt: TGTGCCAGCAGTGGACTAGCGTTAGGCTCCTACAATGAGCAGTTCTTC; CDR3aa: CASSGLALGSYNEQFF
d_gene: -; v_gene: TRBV7-7; j_gene: TRBJ2-3; abundance: -; CDR3nt: TGTGCCAGCAGCTTAGGTACAGGGAGTCACCGCACAGATACGCAGTATTTT; CDR3aa: CASSLGTGSHRTDTQYF
d_gene: TRBD1; v_gene: TRBV27; j_gene: TRBJ2-1; abundance: -; CDR3nt: TGTGCCAGCAGGGAGACAGGGGGGGGATACAATGAGCAGTTCTTC; CDR3aa: CASRETGGGYNEQFF
d_gene: -; v_gene: TRBV11-3; j_gene: TRBJ1-1; abundance: -; CDR3nt: TGTGCCAGCAGCTCTAGGCGCATGAACACTGAAGCTTTCTTT; CDR3aa: CASSSRRMNTEAFF
d_gene: -; v_gene: TRBV29-1; j_gene: TRBJ1-5; abundance: -; CDR3nt: TGCAGCGTTGGACAAGGTAGCAATCAGCCCCAGCATTTT; CDR3aa: CSVGQGSNQPQHF
d_gene: TRBD1; v_gene: TRBV5-6; j_gene: TRBJ1-2; abundance: -; CDR3nt: TGTGCCAGCAGGGAGGGACAGCATAACTATGGCTACACCTTC; CDR3aa: CASREGQHNYGYTF
d_gene: -; v_gene: TRBV4-3; j_gene: TRBJ1-1; abundance: -; CDR3nt: TGCGCCAGCAGCCAAGATAGTAAGGGACTGGGGACTTTCTTT; CDR3aa: CASSQDSKGLGTFF
d_gene: -; v_gene: TRBV7-2; j_gene: TRBJ2-7; abundance: -; CDR3nt: TGTGCCAGCAGCCTAGGGGACTTTAGCTCCTACGAGCAGTACTTC; CDR3aa: CASSLGDFSSYEQYF
d_gene: TRBD1; v_gene: TRBV6-6; j_gene: TRBJ2-7; abundance: -; CDR3nt: TGTGCCAGCAGTTCGCGGACAGGGCATTTCTACGAGCAGTACTTC; CDR3aa: CASSSRTGHFYEQYF
d_gene: -; v_gene: TRBV7-2; j_gene: TRBJ1-1; abundance: -; CDR3nt: TGTGCCAGCAGCCCCCGAGGCGGGAACACTGAAGCTTTCTTT; CDR3aa: CASSPRGGNTEAFF
d_gene: -; v_gene: TRBV7-2; j_gene: TRBJ1-1; abundance: -; CDR3nt: TGTGCCAGCAGCTTAAGGGGGACTGAAGCTTTCTTT; CDR3aa: CASSLRGTEAFF
d_gene: TRBD2; v_gene: TRBV4-3; j_gene: TRBJ2-3; abundance: -; CDR3nt: TGCGCCAGCAGCCAAGAGCTAGCGGGGGGCACCTACACAGATACGCAGTATTTT; CDR3aa: CASSQELAGGTYTDTQYF
d_gene: TRBD2; v_gene: TRBV4-1; j_gene: TRBJ2-1; abundance: -; CDR3nt: TGCGCCAGCAGCCAAGAGCCGACTAGCGGGGCTAACAATGAGCAGTTCTTC; CDR3aa: CASSQEPTSGANNEQFF
d_gene: TRBD1; v_gene: TRBV19; j_gene: TRBJ1-1; abundance: -; CDR3nt: TGTGCCAGTAGTATTACAGGGGCGAACACTGAAGCTTTCTTT; CDR3aa: CASSITGANTEAFF
d_gene: -; v_gene: TRBV7-2; j_gene: TRBJ2-5; abundance: -; CDR3nt: TGTGCCAGCAGCTTGGGTTCGAGGTGGGAAGAGACCCAGTACTTC; CDR3aa: CASSLGSRWEETQYF
d_gene: TRBD1; v_gene: TRBV27; j_gene: TRBJ1-6; abundance: -; CDR3nt: TGTGCCAGCAGTTTATACCGGGACAGCCTGTATTCTCGGTCTTCACCCCTCCACTTT; CDR3aa: CASSLYRDSLYSRSSPLHF
d_gene: -; v_gene: TRBV28; j_gene: TRBJ1-2; abundance: few; CDR3nt: TGTGCCAGCAGTTTAACGGGGTTCGGATATGGCTACACCTTC; CDR3aa: CASSLTGFGYGYTF
d_gene: -; v_gene: TRBV19; j_gene: TRBJ2-2; abundance: -; CDR3nt: TGTGCCAGTAGTACTGACGGCATGGAGCACGGGGAGCTGTTTTTT; CDR3aa: CASSTDGMEHGELFF